The subject of this entry is one T cell receptor (beta chain). The data originate from a study of blood T cell repertoires in COVID-19. Study as a whole: The samples span acute and convalescent COVID-19 from the United States, Italy and Spain. The analysed material was cDNA or gDNA that came from T cells, B-cell-depleted T cells, or PBMCs.

This CDR3 is 14 amino acids long. The V segment lost 6 bases and the J segment 7 bases; nucleotides outside the gene matches: 8. CDR1 MNHEY and CDR2 SVGAGI come from the germline V gene. In the source study's methods: Amplification of reference gene primers provided the estimated nucleated cell counts. Some clones are missing from TCRdb's copy, which holds only in-frame ones; the method was immunoSEQ multiplex PCR. The V and J calls and clone size come from that table; D and trimming were worked out from the DNA. The sample carries around 200,000 clones, 80% to 90% recorded once. Sequencing was performed on peripheral blood. The chain is built from TRBV6-5 and TRBJ1-5; TRBD1 matches 8 bases. The clonotype originates from a man aged 18 to 29 with active or convalescent COVID-19. CDR3 sequence: CASSTGQGKQPQHF. The CDR3 coding sequence is TGTGCCAGCAGCACTGGACAGGGTAAGCAGCCCCAGCATTTT.